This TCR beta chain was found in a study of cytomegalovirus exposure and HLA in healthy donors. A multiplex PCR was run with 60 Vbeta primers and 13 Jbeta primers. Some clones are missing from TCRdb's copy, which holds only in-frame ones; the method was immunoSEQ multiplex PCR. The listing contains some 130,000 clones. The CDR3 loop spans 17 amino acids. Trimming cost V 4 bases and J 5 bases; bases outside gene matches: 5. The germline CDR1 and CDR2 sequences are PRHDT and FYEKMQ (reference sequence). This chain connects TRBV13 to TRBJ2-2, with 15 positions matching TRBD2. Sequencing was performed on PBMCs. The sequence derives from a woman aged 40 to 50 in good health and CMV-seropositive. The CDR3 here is CASSSGLAGGGTGELFF. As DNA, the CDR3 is TGTGCCAGCAGCTCGGGACTAGCGGGAGGAGGGACCGGGGAGCTGTTTTTT.